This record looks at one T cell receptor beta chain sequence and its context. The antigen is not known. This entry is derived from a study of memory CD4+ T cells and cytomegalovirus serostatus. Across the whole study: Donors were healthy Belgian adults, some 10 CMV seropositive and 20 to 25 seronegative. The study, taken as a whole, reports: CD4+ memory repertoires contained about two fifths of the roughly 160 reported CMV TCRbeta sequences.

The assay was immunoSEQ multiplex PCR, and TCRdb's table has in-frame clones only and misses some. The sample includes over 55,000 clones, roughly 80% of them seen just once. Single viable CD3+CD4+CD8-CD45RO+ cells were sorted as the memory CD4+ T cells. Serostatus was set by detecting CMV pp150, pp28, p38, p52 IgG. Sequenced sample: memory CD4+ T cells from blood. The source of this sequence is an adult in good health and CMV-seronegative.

The CDR3 is CASSLGGGGNTIYF. The CDR3 region has the DNA TGTGCCAGCAGCTTGGGGGGCGGTGGAAACACCATATATTTT. This chain links TRBV5-4 with TRBJ1-3, with D possibly matching TRBD1 (5 bases). Looked up from germline, CDR1 is SGHNT and CDR2 is YYREEE (reference sequence). The CDR3 is 14 residues long. V dropped 0 bases and J dropped 3 bases, with 7 bases sitting between them.